This TCR beta chain is from a study of cytomegalovirus exposure and HLA in healthy donors. In the study overall: Most genotyped donors, 81% of 300 to 400, had Caucasian-associated genetic ancestry. Study findings and constraints: In a later analysis, at a false discovery rate of 0.05, approximately 16,000 TCR beta sequences were associated with HLA alleles.

Germline V gene data show CDR1 as MNHNS and CDR2 as SASEGT. This CDR3 region has 14 residues. The V segment lost 3 bases and the J segment 3 bases; nucleotides outside the gene matches: 3. The PCR had 60 Vbeta and 13 Jbeta primers. Data came from immunoSEQ multiplex PCR; TCRdb stores just in-frame clones and leaves some out. Its clone listing holds about 72,000 clones. A word on this clone: As yet, its antigen is unknown.

The sample comprised PBMCs. V and J are TRBV6-1 and TRBJ2-7; 9 bases fit TRBD1. This clonotype was sampled from a man in his forties in good health and CMV-seronegative. CDR3 nucleotides: TGTGCCAGCAGTGATCCGGGACAGGGCTACGAGCAGTACTTC. This sequence encodes CASSDPGQGYEQYF.